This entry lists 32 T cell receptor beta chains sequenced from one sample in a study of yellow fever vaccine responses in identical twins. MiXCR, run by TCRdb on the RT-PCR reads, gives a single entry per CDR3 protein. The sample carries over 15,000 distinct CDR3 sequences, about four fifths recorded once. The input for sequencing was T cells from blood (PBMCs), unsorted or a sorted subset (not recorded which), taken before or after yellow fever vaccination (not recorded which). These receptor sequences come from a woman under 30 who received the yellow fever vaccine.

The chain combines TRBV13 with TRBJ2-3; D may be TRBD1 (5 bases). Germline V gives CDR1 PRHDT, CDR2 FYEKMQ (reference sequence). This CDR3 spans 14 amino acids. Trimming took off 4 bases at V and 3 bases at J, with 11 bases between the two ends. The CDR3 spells CASSSDRRTDTQYF. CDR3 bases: TGTGCCAGCAGCTCCGACAGAAGAACAGATACGCAGTATTTT. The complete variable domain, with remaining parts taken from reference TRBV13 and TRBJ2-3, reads AAGVIQSPRHLIKEKRETATLKCYPIPRHDTVYWYQQGPGQDPQFLISFYEKMQSDKGSIPDRFSAQQFSDYHSELNMSSLELGDSALYFCASSSDRRTDTQYFGPGTRLTVL.

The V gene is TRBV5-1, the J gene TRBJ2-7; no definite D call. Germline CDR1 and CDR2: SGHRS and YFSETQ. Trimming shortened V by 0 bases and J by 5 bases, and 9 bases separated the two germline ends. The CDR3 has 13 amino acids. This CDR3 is CASSLEGWHEQYF. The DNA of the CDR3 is TGCGCCAGCAGCTTGGAGGGTTGGCACGAGCAGTACTTC.

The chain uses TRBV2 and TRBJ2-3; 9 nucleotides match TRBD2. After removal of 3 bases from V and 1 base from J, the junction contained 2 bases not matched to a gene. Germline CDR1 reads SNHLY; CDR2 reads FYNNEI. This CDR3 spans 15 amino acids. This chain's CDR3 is CASSEQRGGTDTQYF. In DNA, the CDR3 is TGTGCCAGCAGTGAGCAGCGGGGGGGCACAGATACGCAGTATTTT.

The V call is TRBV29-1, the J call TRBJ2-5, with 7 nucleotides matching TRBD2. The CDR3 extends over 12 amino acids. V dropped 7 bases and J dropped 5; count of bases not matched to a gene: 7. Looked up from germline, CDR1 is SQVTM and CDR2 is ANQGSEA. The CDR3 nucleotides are TGCAGCGCCGGGGGGTTAGCGGAGACCCAGTACTTC. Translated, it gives CSAGGLAETQYF.

CDR3 region: CATSDPSGTGETQYF. Here the CDR3 DNA reads TGTGCCACCAGTGATCCGTCCGGGACAGGGGAGACCCAGTACTTC. V and J are TRBV24-1 and TRBJ2-5, with 9 positions matching TRBD1. V trimming: 3 bases; J trimming: 5 bases; junction bases outside the gene matches: 6. CDR1 is KGHDR, CDR2 SFDVKD, per germline. CDR3 length: 15 residues.

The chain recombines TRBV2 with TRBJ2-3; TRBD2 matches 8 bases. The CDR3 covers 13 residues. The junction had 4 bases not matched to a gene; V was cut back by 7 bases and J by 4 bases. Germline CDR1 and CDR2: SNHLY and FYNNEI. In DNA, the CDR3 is TGTGCCAGCATTGCACTAGCGGCAGATACGCAGTATTTT. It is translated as CASIALAADTQYF. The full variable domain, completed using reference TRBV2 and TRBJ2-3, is EPEVTQTPSHQVTQMGQEVILRCVPISNHLYFYWYRQILGQKVEFLVSFYNNEISEKSEIFDDQFSVERPDGSNFTLKIRSTKLEDSAMYFCASIALAADTQYFGPGTRLTVL.

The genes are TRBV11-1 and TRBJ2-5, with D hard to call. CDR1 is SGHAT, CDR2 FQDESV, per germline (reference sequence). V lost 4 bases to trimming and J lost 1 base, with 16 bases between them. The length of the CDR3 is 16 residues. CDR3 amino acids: CASSSRYRPSQETQYF. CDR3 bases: TGTGCCAGCAGCTCCCGTTATAGACCGAGCCAAGAGACCCAGTACTTC.

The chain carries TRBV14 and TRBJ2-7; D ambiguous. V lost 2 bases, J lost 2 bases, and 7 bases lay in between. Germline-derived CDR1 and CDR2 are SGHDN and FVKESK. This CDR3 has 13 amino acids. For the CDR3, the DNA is TGTGCCAGCAGCCAATCAGGACCCTACGAGCAGTACTTC. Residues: CASSQSGPYEQYF.

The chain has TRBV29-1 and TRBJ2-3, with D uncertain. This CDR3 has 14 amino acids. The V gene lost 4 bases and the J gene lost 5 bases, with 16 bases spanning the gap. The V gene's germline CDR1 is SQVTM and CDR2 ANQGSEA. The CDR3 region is CSVVRPERQDTQYF. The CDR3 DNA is TGCAGCGTTGTAAGGCCCGAGAGGCAAGATACGCAGTATTTT.

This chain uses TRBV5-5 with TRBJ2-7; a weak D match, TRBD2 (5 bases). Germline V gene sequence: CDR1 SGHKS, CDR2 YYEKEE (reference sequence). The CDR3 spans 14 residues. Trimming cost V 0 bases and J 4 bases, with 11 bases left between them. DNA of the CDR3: TGTGCCAGCAGCTTGGAGTGGCCGGGGTACGAGCAGTACTTC. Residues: CASSLEWPGYEQYF.

CDR3 loop: CASSPAGLNTEAFF. Here the CDR3 DNA reads TGTGCCAGCTCACCAGCAGGACTGAACACTGAAGCTTTCTTT. V and J are TRBV18 and TRBJ1-1; D gene ambiguous. The V end lost 2 bases, the J end lost 0 bases, and 7 bases lay between the germline ends. CDR1 is KGHSH, CDR2 LQKENI, per germline. The CDR3 is 14 amino acids.

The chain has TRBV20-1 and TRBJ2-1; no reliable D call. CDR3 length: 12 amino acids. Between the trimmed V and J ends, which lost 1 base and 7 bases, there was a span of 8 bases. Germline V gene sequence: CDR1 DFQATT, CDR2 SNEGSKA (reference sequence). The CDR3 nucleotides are TGCAGTGCTAGAGTGGGTATAAATGAGCAGTTCTTC. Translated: CSARVGINEQFF.

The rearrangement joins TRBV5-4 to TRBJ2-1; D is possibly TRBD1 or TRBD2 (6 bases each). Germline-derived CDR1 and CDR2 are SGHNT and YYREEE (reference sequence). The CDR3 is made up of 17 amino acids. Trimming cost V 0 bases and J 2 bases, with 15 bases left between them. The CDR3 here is CASSLATGAMTYNEQFF. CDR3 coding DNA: TGTGCCAGCAGCTTGGCAACGGGGGCGATGACCTACAATGAGCAGTTCTTC.

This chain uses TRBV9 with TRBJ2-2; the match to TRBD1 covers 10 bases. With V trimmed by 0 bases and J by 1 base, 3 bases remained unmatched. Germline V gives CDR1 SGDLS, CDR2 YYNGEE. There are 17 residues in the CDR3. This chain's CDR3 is CASSVVGTGVNTGELFF. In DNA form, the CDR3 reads TGTGCCAGCAGCGTAGTTGGGACAGGGGTGAACACCGGGGAGCTGTTTTTT.

The CDR3 DNA sequence: TGTGCCAGCAGCCAGAACCCAAAGGACTTATTCTCCTACAATGAGCAGTTCTTC. Residues: CASSQNPKDLFSYNEQFF. V and J are TRBV14 and TRBJ2-1, with a possible D match to TRBD2 (5 bases). The germline CDR1 and CDR2 sequences are SGHDN and FVKESK. V was pared by 3 bases and J by 0 bases, with 18 bases between. The CDR3 spans 18 residues.

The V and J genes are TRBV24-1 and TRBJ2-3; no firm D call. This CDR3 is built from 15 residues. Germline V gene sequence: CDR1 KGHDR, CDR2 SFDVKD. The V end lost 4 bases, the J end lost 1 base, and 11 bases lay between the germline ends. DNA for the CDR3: TGTGCCACCAGTGACCTCGACGGGCGCACAGATACGCAGTATTTT. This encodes CATSDLDGRTDTQYF.

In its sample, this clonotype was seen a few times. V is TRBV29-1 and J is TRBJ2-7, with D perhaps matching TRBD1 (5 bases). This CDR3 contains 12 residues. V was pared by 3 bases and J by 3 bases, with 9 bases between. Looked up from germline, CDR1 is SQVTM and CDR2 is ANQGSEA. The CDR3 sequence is CSVEVGLYEQYF. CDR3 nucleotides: TGCAGCGTTGAGGTGGGGCTCTACGAGCAGTACTTC.

The CDR3 DNA reads TGTGCCAGCAGCAGGGCGACTAGCGGGACTCCCCATCAGCAGTTCTTC. Encoded protein: CASSRATSGTPHQQFF. The rearrangement links TRBV11-1 to TRBJ2-1, with 11 bases that match TRBD2. The V gene end was trimmed by 5 bases and the J gene end by 11 bases; junction bases not matched to a gene: 14. This CDR3 is built from 16 residues. The germline gives CDR1 SGHAT, CDR2 FQDESV (reference sequence).

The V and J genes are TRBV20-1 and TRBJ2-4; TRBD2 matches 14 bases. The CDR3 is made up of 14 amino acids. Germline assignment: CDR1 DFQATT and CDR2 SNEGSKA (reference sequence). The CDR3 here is CSGTSGRAKNIQYF. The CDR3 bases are TGCAGCGGGACTAGCGGGAGAGCCAAAAACATTCAGTACTTC.

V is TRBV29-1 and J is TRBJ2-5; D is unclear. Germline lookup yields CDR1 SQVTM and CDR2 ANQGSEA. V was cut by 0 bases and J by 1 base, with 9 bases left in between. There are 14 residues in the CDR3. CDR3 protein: CSVEDGASQETQYF. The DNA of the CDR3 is TGCAGCGTTGAAGATGGCGCCAGCCAAGAGACCCAGTACTTC.

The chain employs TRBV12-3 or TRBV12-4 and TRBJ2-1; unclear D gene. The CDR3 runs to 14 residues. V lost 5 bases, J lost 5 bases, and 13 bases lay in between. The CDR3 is CASSPGDGHNEQFF. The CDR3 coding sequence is TGTGCCAGCAGTCCCGGAGACGGACACAATGAGCAGTTCTTC.

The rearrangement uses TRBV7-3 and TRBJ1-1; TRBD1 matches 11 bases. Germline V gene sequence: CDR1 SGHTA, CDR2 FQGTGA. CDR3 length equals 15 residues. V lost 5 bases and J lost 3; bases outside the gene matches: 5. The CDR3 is CASSGSGQGDTEAFF. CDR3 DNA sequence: TGTGCCAGCAGCGGGTCGGGACAGGGGGACACTGAAGCTTTCTTT.

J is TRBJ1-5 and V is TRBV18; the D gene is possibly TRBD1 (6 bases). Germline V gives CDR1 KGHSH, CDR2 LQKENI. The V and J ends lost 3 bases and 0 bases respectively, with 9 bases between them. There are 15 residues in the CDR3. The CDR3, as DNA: TGTGCCAGCTCACCGGGACAAATTAGCAATCAGCCCCAGCATTTT. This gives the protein CASSPGQISNQPQHF.

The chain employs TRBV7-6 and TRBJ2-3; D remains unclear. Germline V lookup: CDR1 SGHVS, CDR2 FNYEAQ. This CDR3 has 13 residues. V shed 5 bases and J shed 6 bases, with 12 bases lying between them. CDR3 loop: CASSRDQVDTQYF. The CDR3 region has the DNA TGTGCCAGCAGCCGAGACCAGGTGGATACGCAGTATTTT. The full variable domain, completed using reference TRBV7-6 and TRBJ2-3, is GAGVSQSPRYKVTKRGQDVALRCDPISGHVSLYWYRQALGQGPEFLTYFNYEAQQDKSGLPNDRFSAERPEGSISTLTIQRTEQRDSAMYRCASSRDQVDTQYFGPGTRLTVL.

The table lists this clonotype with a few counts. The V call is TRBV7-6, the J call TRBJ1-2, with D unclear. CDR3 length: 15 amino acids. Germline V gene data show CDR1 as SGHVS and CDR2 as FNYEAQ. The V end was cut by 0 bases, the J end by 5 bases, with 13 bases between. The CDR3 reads CASSLAADRIYGYTF. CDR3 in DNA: TGTGCCAGCAGCTTAGCGGCAGATAGGATATATGGCTACACCTTC.

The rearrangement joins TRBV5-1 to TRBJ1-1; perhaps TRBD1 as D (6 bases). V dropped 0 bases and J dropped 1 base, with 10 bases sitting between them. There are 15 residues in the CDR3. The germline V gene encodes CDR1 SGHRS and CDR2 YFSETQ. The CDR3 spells CASSLDTGTNTEAFF. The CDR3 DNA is TGCGCCAGCAGCTTGGATACAGGGACGAACACTGAAGCTTTCTTT.

The CDR3 region is CASSIGTANTEAFF. CDR3 DNA sequence: TGTGCCAGCAGCATCGGGACAGCGAACACTGAAGCTTTCTTT. The V and J genes are TRBV9 and TRBJ1-1; 7 nucleotides agree with TRBD1. V shed 4 bases, J shed 1 base, and the junction held 4 bases outside the gene matches. The V gene's germline CDR1 is SGDLS and CDR2 YYNGEE. CDR3 size: 14 residues.

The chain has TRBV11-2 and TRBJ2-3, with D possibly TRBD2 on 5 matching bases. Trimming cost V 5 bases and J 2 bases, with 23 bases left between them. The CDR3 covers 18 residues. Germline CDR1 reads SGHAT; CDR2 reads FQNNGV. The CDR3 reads CASSTSRLVGRPTDTQYF. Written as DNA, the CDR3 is TGTGCCAGCAGCACTAGTCGTCTCGTAGGGCGGCCCACAGATACGCAGTATTTT.

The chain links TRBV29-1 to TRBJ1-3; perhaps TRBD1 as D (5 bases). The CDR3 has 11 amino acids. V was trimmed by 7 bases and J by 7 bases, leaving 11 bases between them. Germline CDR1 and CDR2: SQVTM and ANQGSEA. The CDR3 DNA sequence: TGCAGCGCTGGGGCGGGGAACACCATATATTTT. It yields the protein CSAGAGNTIYF.

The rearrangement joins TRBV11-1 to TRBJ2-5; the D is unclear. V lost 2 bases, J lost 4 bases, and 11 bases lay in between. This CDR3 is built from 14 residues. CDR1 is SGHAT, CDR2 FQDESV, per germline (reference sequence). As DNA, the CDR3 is TGTGCCAGCAGCTTACCGTCCACGATAGAGACCCAGTACTTC. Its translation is CASSLPSTIETQYF.

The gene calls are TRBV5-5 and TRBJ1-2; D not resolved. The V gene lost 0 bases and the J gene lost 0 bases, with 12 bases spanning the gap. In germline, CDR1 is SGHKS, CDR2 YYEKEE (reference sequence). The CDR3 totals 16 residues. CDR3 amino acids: CASSLVARRSNYGYTF. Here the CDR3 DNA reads TGTGCCAGCAGCTTGGTGGCAAGGAGGTCTAACTATGGCTACACCTTC.

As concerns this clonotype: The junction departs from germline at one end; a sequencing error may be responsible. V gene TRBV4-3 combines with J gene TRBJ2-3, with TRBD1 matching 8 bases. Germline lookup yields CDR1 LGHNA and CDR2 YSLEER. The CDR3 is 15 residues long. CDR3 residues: CASSQDSGGTDTQYF. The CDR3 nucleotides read TGCGCCAGCAGCCAAGATTCAGGGGGCACGGATACGCAGTATTTT.